This T cell receptor (beta chain) was observed in a study of cytomegalovirus exposure and HLA in healthy donors. Study background: Unique TCR beta sequences numbering approximately 120 million came from 150 million to 200 million T cells in an earlier analysis. There were around 390 genotyped donors. Of these, 81% fell in the genetic ancestry cluster associated with self-reported Caucasian donors. Study findings and constraints: In an earlier analysis, productive rearrangement rates for most beta V segments clustered near 87% or 30%.

A remark on this clone: Its antigen is still unknown.

CDR1 is ENHRY, CDR2 SYGVKD, per germline. This CDR3 is built from 15 residues. 60 Vbeta and 13 Jbeta primers were used in PCR. TCRdb's table, derived via immunoSEQ multiplex PCR, lists solely in-frame clones and lacks some. This table has some 140,000 clones, around 80% appearing once. Those who donated were healthy bone marrow donors. Input material: PBMCs. This receptor was taken from a man aged 25 to 40 in good health and CMV-seropositive. The genes are TRBV10-3 and TRBJ2-5, with TRBD1 identical over 8 bases. The better agreement between TRBJ2-7 and the DNA end casts doubt on the J call. CDR3 coding DNA: TGTGCCATCAGATCCGGGACAGGAATCTCCTACGAGCAGTACTTC. Translating it yields CAIRSGTGISYEQYF.